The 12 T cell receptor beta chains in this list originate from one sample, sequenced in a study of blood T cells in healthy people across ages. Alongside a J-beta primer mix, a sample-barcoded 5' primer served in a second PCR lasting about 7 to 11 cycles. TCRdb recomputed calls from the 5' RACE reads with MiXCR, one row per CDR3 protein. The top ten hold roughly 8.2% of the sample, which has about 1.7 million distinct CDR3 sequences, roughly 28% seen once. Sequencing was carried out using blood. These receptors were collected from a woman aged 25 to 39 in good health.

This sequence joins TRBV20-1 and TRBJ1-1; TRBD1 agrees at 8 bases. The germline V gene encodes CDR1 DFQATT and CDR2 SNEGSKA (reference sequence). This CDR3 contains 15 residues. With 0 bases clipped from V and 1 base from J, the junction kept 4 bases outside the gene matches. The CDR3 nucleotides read TGCAGTGCTAGAGACCACAGGGGGAGGAACACTGAAGCTTTCTTT. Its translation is CSARDHRGRNTEAFF.

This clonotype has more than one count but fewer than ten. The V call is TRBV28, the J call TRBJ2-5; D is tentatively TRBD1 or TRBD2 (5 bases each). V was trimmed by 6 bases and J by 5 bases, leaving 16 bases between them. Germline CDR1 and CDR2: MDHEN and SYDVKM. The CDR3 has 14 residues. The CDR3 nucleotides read TGTGCCAGCAGCCGGGACCAATCCTCGGAGACCCAGTACTTC. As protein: CASSRDQSSETQYF.

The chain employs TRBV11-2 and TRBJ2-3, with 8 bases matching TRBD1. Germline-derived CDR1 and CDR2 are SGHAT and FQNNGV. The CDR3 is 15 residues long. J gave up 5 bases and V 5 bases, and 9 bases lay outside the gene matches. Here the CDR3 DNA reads TGTGCCAGCAGCCCCGCGCAGGGGGCTATAGATACGCAGTATTTT. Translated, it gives CASSPAQGAIDTQYF.

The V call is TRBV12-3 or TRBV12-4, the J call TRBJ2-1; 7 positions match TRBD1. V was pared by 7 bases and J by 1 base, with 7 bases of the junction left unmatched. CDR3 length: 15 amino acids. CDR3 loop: CASKRDRASYNEQFF. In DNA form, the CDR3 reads TGTGCCAGCAAGCGAGACAGGGCTTCCTACAATGAGCAGTTCTTC.

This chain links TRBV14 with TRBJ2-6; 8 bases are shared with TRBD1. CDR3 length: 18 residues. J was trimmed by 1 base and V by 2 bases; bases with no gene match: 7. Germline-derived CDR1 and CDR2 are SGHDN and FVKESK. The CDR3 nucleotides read TGTGCCAGCAGCCAATTTTACAGGGGGTCGTCTGGGGCCAACGTCCTGACTTTC. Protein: CASSQFYRGSSGANVLTF.

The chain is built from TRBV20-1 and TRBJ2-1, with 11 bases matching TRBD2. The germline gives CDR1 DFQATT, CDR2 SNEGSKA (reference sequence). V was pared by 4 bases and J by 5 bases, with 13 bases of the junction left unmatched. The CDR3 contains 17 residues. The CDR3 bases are TGCAGTGCTAATCAGGTTTCTAGCGGGAGGACTGACAATGAGCAGTTCTTC. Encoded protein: CSANQVSSGRTDNEQFF.

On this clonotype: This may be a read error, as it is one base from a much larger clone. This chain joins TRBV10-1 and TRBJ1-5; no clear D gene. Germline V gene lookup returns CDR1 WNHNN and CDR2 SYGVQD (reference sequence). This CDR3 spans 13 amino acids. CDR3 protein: CSSSDVSNQPQHF. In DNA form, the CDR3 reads TGCTCCAGCAGTGACGTTAGCAATCAGCCCCAGCATTTT.

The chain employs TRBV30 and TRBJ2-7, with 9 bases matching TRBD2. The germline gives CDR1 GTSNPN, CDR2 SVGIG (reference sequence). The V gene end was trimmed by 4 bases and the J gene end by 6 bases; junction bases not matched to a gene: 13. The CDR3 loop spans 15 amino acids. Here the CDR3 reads CAWKGGRALGIEQYF. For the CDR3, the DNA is TGTGCCTGGAAGGGCGGGAGGGCCCTCGGCATCGAGCAGTACTTC.

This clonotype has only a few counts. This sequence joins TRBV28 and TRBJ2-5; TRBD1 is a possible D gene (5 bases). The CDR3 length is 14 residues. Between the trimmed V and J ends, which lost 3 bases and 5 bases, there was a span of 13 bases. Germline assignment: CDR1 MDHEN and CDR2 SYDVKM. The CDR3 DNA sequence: TGTGCCAGCAGTTTGGCAGGGTTTGCGGAGACCCAGTACTTC. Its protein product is CASSLAGFAETQYF.

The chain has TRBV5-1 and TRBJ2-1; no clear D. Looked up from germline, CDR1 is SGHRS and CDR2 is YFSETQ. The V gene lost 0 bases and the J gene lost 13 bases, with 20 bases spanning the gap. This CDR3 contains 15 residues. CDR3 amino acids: CASSLAHTGVDVQFF. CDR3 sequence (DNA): TGCGCCAGCAGCTTGGCCCATACCGGAGTAGATGTTCAGTTCTTC. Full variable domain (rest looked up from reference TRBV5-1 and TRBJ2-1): KAGVTQTPRYLIKTRGQQVTLSCSPISGHRSVSWYQQTPGQGLQFLFEYFSETQRNKGNFPGRFSGRQFSNSRSEMNVSTLELGDSALYLCASSLAHTGVDVQFFGPGTRLTVL.

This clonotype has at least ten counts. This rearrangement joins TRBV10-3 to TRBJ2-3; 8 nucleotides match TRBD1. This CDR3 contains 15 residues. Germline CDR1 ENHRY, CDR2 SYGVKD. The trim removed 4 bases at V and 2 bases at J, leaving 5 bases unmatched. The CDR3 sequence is CAISGDRGSTDTQYF. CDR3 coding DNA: TGTGCCATCAGTGGCGACAGGGGTTCCACAGATACGCAGTATTTT.

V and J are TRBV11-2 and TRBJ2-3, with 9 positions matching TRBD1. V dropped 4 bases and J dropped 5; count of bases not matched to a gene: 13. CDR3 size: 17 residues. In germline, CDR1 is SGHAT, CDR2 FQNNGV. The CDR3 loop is CASSSRPWDREVDTQYF. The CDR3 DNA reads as TGTGCCAGCAGCTCGAGGCCATGGGACAGGGAGGTAGATACGCAGTATTTT. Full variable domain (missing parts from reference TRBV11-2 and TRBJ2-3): EAGVAQSPRYKIIEKRQSVAFWCNPISGHATLYWYQQILGQGPKLLIQFQNNGVVDDSQLPKDRFSAERLKGVDSTLKIQPAKLEDSAVYLCASSSRPWDREVDTQYFGPGTRLTVL.